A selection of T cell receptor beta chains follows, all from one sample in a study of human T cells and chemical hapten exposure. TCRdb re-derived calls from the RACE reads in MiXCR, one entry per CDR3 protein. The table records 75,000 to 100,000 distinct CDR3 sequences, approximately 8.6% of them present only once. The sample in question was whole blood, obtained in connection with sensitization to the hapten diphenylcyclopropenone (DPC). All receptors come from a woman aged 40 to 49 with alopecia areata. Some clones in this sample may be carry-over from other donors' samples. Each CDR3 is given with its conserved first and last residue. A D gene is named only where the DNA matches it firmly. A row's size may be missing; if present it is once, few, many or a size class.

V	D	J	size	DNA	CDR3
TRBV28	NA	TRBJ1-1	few	TGTGCCAGCAGCCTACCCGGGACGCTGGGCACTGAAGCTTTCTTT	CASSLPGTLGTEAFF
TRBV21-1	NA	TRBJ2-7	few	TGTGCCAGCAGCAAAAGGGGGCAGGATATTTTCTACGAGCAGTACTTC	CASSKRGQDIFYEQYF
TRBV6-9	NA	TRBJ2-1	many	TGTGCCAGCAGTTACCGCAGCGAGCAGTTCTTC	CASSYRSEQFF
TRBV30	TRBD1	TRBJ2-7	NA	TGTGCCTGGTCCCTGACAGGGGAGCAGTACTTC	CAWSLTGEQYF
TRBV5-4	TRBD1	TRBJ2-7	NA	TGTGCCAGCAGCTCCCCGGGACAGGGGACGTCCGGGCAGTACTTC	CASSSPGQGTSGQYF
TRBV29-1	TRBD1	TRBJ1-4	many	TGCAGCGCCCGGGACAGAGGTGAAAAACTGTTTTTT	CSARDRGEKLFF
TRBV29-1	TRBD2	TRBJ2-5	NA	TGCAGCGTTGGCAAGGGGACTAGCAGTCAAGAGACCCAGTACTTC	CSVGKGTSSQETQYF
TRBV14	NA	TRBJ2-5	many	TGTGCCAGCAGCCAAAGACTTTTAGGAGAGACCCAGTACTTC	CASSQRLLGETQYF
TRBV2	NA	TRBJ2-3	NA	TGTGCCAGCAGGGAGAACACAGATACGCAGTATTTT	CASRENTDTQYF
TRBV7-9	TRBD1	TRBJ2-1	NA	TGTGCCGCGAGGGGACAGGGGGCAAAAGAGCAGTTCTTC	CAARGQGAKEQFF
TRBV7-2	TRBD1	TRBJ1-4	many	TGTGCCAGCAGTCGCTCGACAGGGGTTAGCGAAAAACTGTTTTTT	CASSRSTGVSEKLFF
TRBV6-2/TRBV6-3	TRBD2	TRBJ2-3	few	TGTGCCAGCAGCCATGCACTAGCGGAAATCACAGATACGCAGTATTTT	CASSHALAEITDTQYF
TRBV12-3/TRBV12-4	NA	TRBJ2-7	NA	TGTGCCAGCAGTTTGAGACAGCCCCCCGTCTACGAGCAGTACTTC	CASSLRQPPVYEQYF
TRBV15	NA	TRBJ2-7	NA	TGTGCCACCAGCAGGGACATTACAGGGTCCTACGAGCAGTACTTC	CATSRDITGSYEQYF
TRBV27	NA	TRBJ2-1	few	TGTGCCAGCGGGCCTTCCCTCCAGTTCTTC	CASGPSLQFF